The 12 T cell receptor beta chains given below trace back to one sample, sequenced in a study of blood T cell repertoires in COVID-19. Sequencing was performed with immunoSEQ multiplex PCR; in TCRdb, only in-frame clones are kept and a portion is missing. The table has fewer than 110,000 clones, around 89% seen once. Sequenced input: peripheral blood. All receptors derive from a man in his forties or fifties with active or convalescent COVID-19.

A remark on this clone: Other DNA sequences in the sample encode the same CDR3. This chain links TRBV9 with TRBJ1-1; D remains unclear. This CDR3 has 12 residues. CDR1 is SGDLS, CDR2 YYNGEE, per germline. V lost 4 bases and J 7 bases, leaving 11 bases between the germline ends. The chain's CDR3 is CASSPGGLEAFF. CDR3 sequence (DNA): TGTGCCAGCAGCCCCGGTGGTCTTGAAGCTTTCTTT.

The chain's CDR3 is CASSFTGSQGQFF. CDR3 DNA sequence: TGTGCCAGCAGTTTCACAGGCAGTCAGGGACAGTTCTTC. The rearrangement joins TRBV28 to TRBJ2-1; TRBD1 might be the D (5 bases). With 3 bases removed from V and 13 bases from J, the gap between germline ends came to 16 bases. There are 13 residues in the CDR3. The germline CDR1 and CDR2 sequences are MDHEN and SYDVKM.

V gene TRBV28 combines with J gene TRBJ2-3, with 8 nucleotides matching TRBD1. The junction had 12 bases not matched to a gene; V was cut back by 7 bases and J by 6 bases. CDR1 is MDHEN and CDR2 is SYDVKM in the germline V gene. This CDR3 spans 15 amino acids. This CDR3 is CASTYGAGGADTQYF. In nucleotides, the CDR3 is TGTGCCAGCACCTACGGGGCAGGGGGCGCGGATACGCAGTATTTT.

The V gene is TRBV10-1, the J gene TRBJ2-2; a possible D gene is TRBD1 (5 bases). Germline CDR1 and CDR2: WNHNN and SYGVQD (reference sequence). This CDR3 contains 14 residues. V lost 8 bases to trimming and J lost 2 bases, with 12 bases between them. CDR3 nucleotide sequence: TGCGCCAGCTGCTCGGACACTAACACCGGGGAGCTGTTTTTT. Protein: CASCSDTNTGELFF.

The CDR3 reads CASSFLGTSPDTQYF. The CDR3 DNA reads as TGTGCCAGCAGTTTCCTCGGGACTAGCCCAGATACGCAGTATTTT. The chain links TRBV28 to TRBJ2-3, with 9 bases aligning to TRBD2. The CDR3 is 15 amino acids. Germline assignment: CDR1 MDHEN and CDR2 SYDVKM. The J segment lost 4 bases and the V segment lost 3 bases, leaving 5 bases of the junction unmatched.

The J gene is TRBJ2-7, the V gene TRBV18, with TRBD1 identical over 9 bases. The length of the CDR3 is 15 residues. Looked up from germline, CDR1 is KGHSH and CDR2 is LQKENI. The trim removed 3 bases at V and 2 bases at J, leaving 5 bases unmatched. CDR3 sequence reads: CASSPGQGQTYEQYF. The CDR3 DNA sequence: TGTGCCAGCTCACCGGGACAGGGTCAAACCTACGAGCAGTACTTC.

The rearrangement links TRBV5-6 to TRBJ2-1; D is perhaps TRBD2 (6 bases). Trimming removed 6 bases from V and 4 bases from J, with 17 bases in between. The germline V gene has CDR1 SGHDT and CDR2 YYEEEE. The CDR3 contains 15 residues. The CDR3 reads CASIRRDFSYNEQFF. The DNA for the CDR3 is TGTGCCAGCATCAGAAGGGACTTCTCATACAATGAGCAGTTCTTC.

The chain combines TRBV3-1 (or the pseudogene TRBV3-2) with TRBJ1-2; maybe TRBD1 (6 bases). The CDR3 extends over 14 amino acids. Germline lookup yields CDR1 LGHDT and CDR2 YNNKEL (reference sequence). The V and J ends lost 3 bases and 4 bases respectively, with 12 bases between them. The CDR3 DNA reads as TGTGCCAGCAGCCAGCCGGACAGCATCTATGGCTACACCTTC. Protein product: CASSQPDSIYGYTF.

Concerning this clone: The sample has other DNA sequences that encode this CDR3 too. The chain joins TRBV4-1 to TRBJ1-5; TRBD1 might be the D (5 bases). Germline CDR1 reads MGHRA; CDR2 reads YSYEKL. The CDR3 covers 15 residues. Trimming removed 0 bases from V and 5 bases from J, with 11 bases in between. CDR3 protein: CASSQEVTGDQPQHF. For the CDR3, the DNA is TGCGCCAGCAGCCAAGAGGTAACAGGTGATCAGCCCCAGCATTTT.

The chain carries TRBV5-1 and TRBJ1-6; 7 bases line up with TRBD1. V was clipped by 3 bases and J by 7 bases; unmatched bases: 10. This CDR3 is built from 16 residues. CDR1 and CDR2 (germline): SGHRS, YFSETQ. The CDR3 nucleotides read TGCGCCAGCAGCTCCAGGGGGGTGAGTGGCAATTCACCCCTCCACTTT. Translated: CASSSRGVSGNSPLHF.

V is TRBV2 and J is TRBJ1-5; D ambiguous. The V end was cut by 9 bases, the J end by 2 bases, with 14 bases between. The V gene's germline CDR1 is SNHLY and CDR2 FYNNEI. The CDR3 has 14 residues. CDR3 sequence reads: CASMREWGNQPQHF. CDR3 bases: TGTGCCAGTATGAGGGAGTGGGGCAATCAGCCCCAGCATTTT.

This clone was detected once. V gene TRBV5-1 combines with J gene TRBJ2-1; TRBD2 matches 8 bases. Per the germline V gene, CDR1 is SGHRS and CDR2 is YFSETQ. V dropped 2 bases and J dropped 1; count of bases not matched to a gene: 2. CDR3 length equals 15 residues. Written as DNA, the CDR3 is TGCGCCAGCAGCTTCCCGGGGGGGTCCTACAATGAGCAGTTCTTC. Its translation: CASSFPGGSYNEQFF.